The sequence of this T cell receptor beta chain was determined in a study of T cells in Graves' hyperthyroidism and ophthalmopathy. In its sample, this clonotype was seen many times. Its cognate antigen is unknown. The CDR3 totals 12 residues. V was shortened by 7 bases and J by 1 base, with 7 bases between the two germline ends. CDR1 is SNHLY, CDR2 FYNNEI, per germline. Study-wide points: In blood, most of the thyroid clonotypes expanded above 0.001 were also present.

Hyperthyroidism in the patients, aged 18 to 65, was newly diagnosed and under 2 months in duration. Researchers amplified the TCR beta CDR3 regions from RNA transcripts. Using the HTBI primer set, a first-round RT-PCR was run on the TCR CDR3. TCRdb reprocessed the multiplex PCR reads via MiXCR and lists one record per CDR3 protein. The sample carries fewer than 300,000 distinct CDR3 sequences, 25% recorded once. The sequencing input was blood. This TCR was sampled from a man aged 35-49 years with Graves' hyperthyroidism that later progressed to Graves' ophthalmopathy. The V call is TRBV2, the J call TRBJ1-2, with no clear D. CDR3 in amino acids: CASILDNYGYTF. CDR3 DNA: TGTGCCAGCATCCTGGATAACTATGGCTACACCTTC.